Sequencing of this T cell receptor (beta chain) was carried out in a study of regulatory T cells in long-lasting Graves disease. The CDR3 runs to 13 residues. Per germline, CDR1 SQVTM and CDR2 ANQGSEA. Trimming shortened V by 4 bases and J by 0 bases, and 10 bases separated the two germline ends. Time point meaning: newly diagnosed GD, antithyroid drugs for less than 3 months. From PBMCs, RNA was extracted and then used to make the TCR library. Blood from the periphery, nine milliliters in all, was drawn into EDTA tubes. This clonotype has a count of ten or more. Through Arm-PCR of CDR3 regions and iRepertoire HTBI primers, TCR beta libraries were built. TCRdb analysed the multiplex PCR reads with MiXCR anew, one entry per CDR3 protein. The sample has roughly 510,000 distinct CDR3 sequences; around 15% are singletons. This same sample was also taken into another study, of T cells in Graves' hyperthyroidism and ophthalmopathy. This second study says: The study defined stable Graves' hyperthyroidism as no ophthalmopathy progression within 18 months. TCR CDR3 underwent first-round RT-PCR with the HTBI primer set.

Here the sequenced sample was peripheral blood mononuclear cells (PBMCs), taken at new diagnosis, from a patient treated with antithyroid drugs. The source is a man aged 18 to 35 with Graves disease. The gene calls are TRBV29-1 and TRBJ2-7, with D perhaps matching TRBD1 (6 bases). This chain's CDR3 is CSVGTAYSYEQYF. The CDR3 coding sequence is TGCAGCGTTGGGACAGCCTACTCCTACGAGCAGTACTTC.